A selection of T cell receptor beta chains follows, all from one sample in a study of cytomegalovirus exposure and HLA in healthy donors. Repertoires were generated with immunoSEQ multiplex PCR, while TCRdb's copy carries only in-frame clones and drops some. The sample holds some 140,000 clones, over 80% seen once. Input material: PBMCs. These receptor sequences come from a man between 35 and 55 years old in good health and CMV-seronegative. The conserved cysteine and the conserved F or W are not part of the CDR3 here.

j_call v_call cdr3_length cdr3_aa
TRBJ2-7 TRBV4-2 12 ASSQAGTEYEQY
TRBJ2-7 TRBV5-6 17 ASSSTTSSPGTVGHEQY
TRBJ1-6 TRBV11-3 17 ASSLDSWGQGERISPLH
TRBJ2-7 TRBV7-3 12 ASSLNRGNDEQY
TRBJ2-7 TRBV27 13 ASSQTGTVSYEQY
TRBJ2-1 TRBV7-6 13 ASSLGGGSVNEQF
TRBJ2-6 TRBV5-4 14 ASSIQGASGANVLT
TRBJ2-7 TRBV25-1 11 ASRGDSGHEQY
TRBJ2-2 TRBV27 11 ASSPRQGGELF
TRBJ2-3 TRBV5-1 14 ASSLAPTGGADTQY
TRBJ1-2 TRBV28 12 ASTRSGLNYGYT
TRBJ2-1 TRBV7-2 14 ASSSRGGGSYNEQF
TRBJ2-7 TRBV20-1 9 SATPGHEQY
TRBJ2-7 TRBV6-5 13 ASSPRSGAAYEQY
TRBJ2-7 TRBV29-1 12 SVEGGRDYYEQY
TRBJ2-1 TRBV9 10 ASSVTGVEQF
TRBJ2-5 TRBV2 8 ASSEGPQY
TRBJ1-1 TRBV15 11 ATSPRRGTEAF
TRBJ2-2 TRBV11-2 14 ASSFSAGEVTGELF
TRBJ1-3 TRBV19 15 ASMDPGTGSSGNTIY
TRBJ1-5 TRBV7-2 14 ASSNPSGTGFQPQH
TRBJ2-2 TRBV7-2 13 ASSYAGGGSGELF
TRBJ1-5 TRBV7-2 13 ASSITGGEGQPQH
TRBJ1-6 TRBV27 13 ASSLSSSYNSPLH
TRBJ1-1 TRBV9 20 ASSTRAPSTAGRGLRNTEAF
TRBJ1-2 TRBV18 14 ASSPLGQGARLGYT
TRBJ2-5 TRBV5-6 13 ASSLALGGRETQY
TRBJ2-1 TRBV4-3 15 ASSQRPGGGPSNEQF
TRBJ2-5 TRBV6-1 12 ASSGSGNKETQY
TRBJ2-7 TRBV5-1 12 ASSLIAGSYEQY
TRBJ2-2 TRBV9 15 ASGRTGGASRAGELF
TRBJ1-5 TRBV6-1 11 ASQAGSNQPQH
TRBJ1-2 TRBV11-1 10 ASSHTGGGYT
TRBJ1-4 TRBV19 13 ASKMQGPTNEKLF
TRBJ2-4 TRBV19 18 ASSSFSSERPSLAKNIQY
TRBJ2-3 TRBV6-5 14 ASSYDRAARTDTQY
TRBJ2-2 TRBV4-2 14 ASSHPGQGRPGELF
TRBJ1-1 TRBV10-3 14 AIKGRSGGLNTEAF
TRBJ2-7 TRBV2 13 ASRAQLGLNYEQY
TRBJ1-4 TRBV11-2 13 ASSFGTGIDEKLF
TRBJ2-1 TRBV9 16 ASSALAGGPESYNEQF
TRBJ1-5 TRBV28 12 ASSFWQNNQPQH
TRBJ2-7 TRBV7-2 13 ASSFNGGQQYEQY
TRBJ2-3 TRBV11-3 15 ASSPRTSGRAVDTQY
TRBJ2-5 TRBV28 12 ASSLTPGGETQY
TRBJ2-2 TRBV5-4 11 ASSSTWTAELF
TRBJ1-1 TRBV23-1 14 ASSQSSGQGGTEAF
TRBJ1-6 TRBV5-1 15 ASSPGTGSSYNSPLH
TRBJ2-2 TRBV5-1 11 ASSTYSSRELF
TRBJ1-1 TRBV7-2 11 ASSRQVGSEAF
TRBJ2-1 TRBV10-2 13 ASSENSRLFNEQF
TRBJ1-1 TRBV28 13 ASSPSPGQGNEAF